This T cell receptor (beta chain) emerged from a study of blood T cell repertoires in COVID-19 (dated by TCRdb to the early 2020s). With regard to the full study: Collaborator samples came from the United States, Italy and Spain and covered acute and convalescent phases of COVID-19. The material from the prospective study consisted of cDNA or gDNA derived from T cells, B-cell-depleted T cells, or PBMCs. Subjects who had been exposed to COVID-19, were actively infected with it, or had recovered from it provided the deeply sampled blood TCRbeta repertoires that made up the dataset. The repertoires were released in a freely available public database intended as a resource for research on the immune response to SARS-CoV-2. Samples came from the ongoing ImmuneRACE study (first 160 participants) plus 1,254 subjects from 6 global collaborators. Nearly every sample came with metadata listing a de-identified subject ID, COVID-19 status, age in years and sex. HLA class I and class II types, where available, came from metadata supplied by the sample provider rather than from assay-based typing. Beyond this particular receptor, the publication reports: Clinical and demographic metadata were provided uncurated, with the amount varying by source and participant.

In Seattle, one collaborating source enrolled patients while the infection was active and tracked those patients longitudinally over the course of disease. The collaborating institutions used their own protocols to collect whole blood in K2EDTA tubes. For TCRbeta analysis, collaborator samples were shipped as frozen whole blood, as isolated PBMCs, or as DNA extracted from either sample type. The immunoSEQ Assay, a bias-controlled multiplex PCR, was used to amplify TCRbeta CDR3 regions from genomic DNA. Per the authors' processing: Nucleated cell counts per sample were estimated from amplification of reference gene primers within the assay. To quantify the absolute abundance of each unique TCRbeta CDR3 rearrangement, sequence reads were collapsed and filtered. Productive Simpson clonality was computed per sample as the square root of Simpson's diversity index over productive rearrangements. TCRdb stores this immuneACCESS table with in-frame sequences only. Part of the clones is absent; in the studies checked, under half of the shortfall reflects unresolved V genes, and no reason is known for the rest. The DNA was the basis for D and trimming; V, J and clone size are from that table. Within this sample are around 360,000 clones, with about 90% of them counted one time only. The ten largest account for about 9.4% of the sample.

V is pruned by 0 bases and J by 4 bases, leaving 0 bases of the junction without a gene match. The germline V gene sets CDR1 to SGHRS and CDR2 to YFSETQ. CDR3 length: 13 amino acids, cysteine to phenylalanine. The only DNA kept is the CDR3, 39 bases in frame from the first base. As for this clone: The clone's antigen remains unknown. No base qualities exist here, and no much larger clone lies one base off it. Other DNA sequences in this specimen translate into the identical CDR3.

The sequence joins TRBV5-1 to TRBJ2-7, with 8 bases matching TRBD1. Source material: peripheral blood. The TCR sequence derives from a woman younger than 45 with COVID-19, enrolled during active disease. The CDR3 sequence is CASSLDRGYEQYF. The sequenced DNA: TGCGCCAGCAGCTTGGACAGGGGGTACGAGCAGTACTTC.